The 4 T cell receptor beta chains below all came from one sample that was sequenced in a study of memory CD4+ T cells and cytomegalovirus serostatus. Sequencing used immunoSEQ multiplex PCR; TCRdb keeps in-frame clones, though not all of them. Here the sample spans 85,000 to 100,000 clones, around 80% being singletons. Single viable CD3+CD4+CD8-CD45RO+ cells were sorted as the memory CD4+ T cells. Sequences were obtained from memory CD4+ T cells from blood. The receptors derive from an adult in good health and CMV-seropositive.

This sequence joins TRBV28 and TRBJ1-5; tentatively, D is TRBD1 (5 bases). Trimming pared 6 bases from V and 5 bases from J, leaving 20 bases between. The CDR3 is 16 residues long. CDR1 is MDHEN and CDR2 is SYDVKM in the germline V gene. The DNA for the CDR3 is TGTGCCAGCAGCCCCAAGGGGAGAGGGTTTGATCAGCCCCAGCATTTT. This encodes CASSPKGRGFDQPQHF.

The chain employs TRBV5-1 and TRBJ1-1, with 7 bases matching TRBD1. CDR1 is SGHRS and CDR2 is YFSETQ in the germline V gene. CDR3 length: 14 residues. V lost 4 bases to trimming and J lost 2 bases; unmatched junction nucleotides: 5. CDR3 bases: TGCGCCAGCAGCGCCGGACAGGCTAACACTGAAGCTTTCTTT. Translated: CASSAGQANTEAFF.

This chain links TRBV15 with TRBJ2-2; no firm D call. Germline V gene sequence: CDR1 LNHNV, CDR2 YYDKDF (reference sequence). V was cut by 0 bases and J by 6 bases, with 8 bases left in between. There are 14 residues in the CDR3. The CDR3 DNA follows: TGTGCCACCAGCAGAGATAAGGCCTCCGGGGAGCTGTTTTTT. It specifies CATSRDKASGELFF.

This clone was detected once. The rearrangement joins TRBV2 to TRBJ2-1; 11 nucleotides align to TRBD2. The germline V gene has CDR1 SNHLY and CDR2 FYNNEI. The CDR3 has 14 amino acids. J lost 10 bases, V lost 9 bases, and 11 bases had no gene match. The CDR3 DNA is TGTGCCAGTGAGACTAGCGGGATTTCAGGGGAGCAGTTCTTC. Translating gives CASETSGISGEQFF.